A single sample gave rise to the 30 T cell receptor beta chains below, sequenced in a study of radiation and T cells in renal cell carcinoma. Clones were sequenced by immunoSEQ multiplex PCR, and TCRdb holds only the in-frame ones, with some missing. The repertoire has more than 95,000 clones, around 80% of them found once; the top ten carry 4.5% to 7%. Regarding time point: blood 2 weeks post-SBRT. Treatment of the sample: 15 Gy SBRT to primary tumor, nephrectomy 4 weeks later. The starting material was blood, obtained from a patient whose treatment included radiotherapy and nephrectomy. Receptors were obtained from a man between 50 and 59 years old with renal cell carcinoma.

The V gene is TRBV4-3, the J gene TRBJ1-2; D might be TRBD1 (6 bases). Trimming cost V 3 bases and J 6 bases, with 14 bases left between them. This CDR3 has 14 residues. CDR1 and CDR2 from the germline V gene are LGHNA and YSLEER. DNA of the CDR3: TGCGCCAGCAGCCACGGCTTACAGGGTAATGGCTACACCTTC. This encodes CASSHGLQGNGYTF.

There are a few counts of this clone. This chain joins TRBV19 and TRBJ1-4; 10 positions match TRBD1. The germline V gene has CDR1 LNHDA and CDR2 SQIVND (reference sequence). J lost 7 bases, V lost 5 bases, and 7 bases had no gene match. CDR3 length equals 15 residues. The CDR3, as DNA: TGTGCCAGTAGTCGACAGGGGGCGAATGTTGAAAAACTGTTTTTT. Residues: CASSRQGANVEKLFF.

This rearrangement joins TRBV6-6 to TRBJ2-7; D remains unclear. Germline V CDR1 and CDR2: MNHNY, SVGAGI (reference sequence). Trimming removed 2 bases at V and 7 bases at J, with 21 bases between. The CDR3 totals 16 residues. CDR3 sequence reads: CASSYDPSFPVGEQYF. The CDR3, as DNA: TGTGCCAGCAGTTACGATCCCTCTTTCCCGGTGGGGGAGCAGTACTTC.

The sample holds a few counts of this clone. The chain combines TRBV5-1 with TRBJ1-1; D perhaps matches TRBD1 (6 bases). The CDR3 length is 13 residues. With 4 bases removed from V and 3 bases from J, the gap between germline ends came to 10 bases. CDR1 and CDR2 from the germline V gene are SGHRS and YFSETQ. The CDR3 nucleotides are TGCGCCAGCAGCGCCGCAGGGGACACTGAAGCTTTCTTT. This sequence encodes CASSAAGDTEAFF.

The rearrangement links TRBV7-7 to TRBJ2-3; D perhaps matches TRBD2 (5 bases). CDR3 length: 14 amino acids. Germline lookup yields CDR1 SSHAT and CDR2 FNYEAQ (reference sequence). CDR3 nucleotide sequence: TGTGCTACCGGGGAACTAGGCGTAGCAGATACGCAGTATTTT. This sequence encodes CATGELGVADTQYF.

The J gene is TRBJ2-7, the V gene TRBV2; 8 bases match TRBD1. The V gene end was trimmed by 6 bases and the J gene end by 0 bases; junction bases not matched to a gene: 4. Germline V gene sequence: CDR1 SNHLY, CDR2 FYNNEI. CDR3 size: 14 residues. CDR3 in DNA: TGTGCCAGCAGCCGACAGGGGACCTCCTACGAGCAGTACTTC. Translation gives CASSRQGTSYEQYF.

This rearrangement joins TRBV6-5 to TRBJ1-4; D is ambiguous. Germline V gene sequence: CDR1 MNHEY, CDR2 SVGAGI. The CDR3 runs 13 residues. V was clipped by 5 bases and J by 7 bases, with 11 bases between them. In nucleotides, the CDR3 is TGTGCCAGCAGTAAGCCGGGAATTGAAAAACTGTTTTTT. Protein product: CASSKPGIEKLFF.

J is TRBJ2-3 and V is TRBV10-3; D could derive from TRBD1 or TRBD2 (6 bases each). Looked up from germline, CDR1 is ENHRY and CDR2 is SYGVKD. There are 14 residues in the CDR3. Between the trimmed V and J ends, which lost 3 bases and 4 bases, there was a span of 11 bases. The CDR3 is CAISDRGGADTQYF. The CDR3, as DNA: TGTGCCATCAGTGACAGGGGAGGCGCAGATACGCAGTATTTT.

V is TRBV5-4 and J is TRBJ2-7; 7 nucleotides match TRBD2. The V and J ends lost 1 base and 6 bases, in that order; junction bases with no gene match: 10. CDR3 length equals 15 residues. CDR1 and CDR2 from the germline V gene are SGHNT and YYREEE (reference sequence). The CDR3 nucleotides read TGTGCCAGCAGCTTGAGGCGCGGGAGTATAAGCGAGCAGTACTTC. It codes for CASSLRRGSISEQYF. Filled out from reference TRBV5-4 and TRBJ2-7, the complete variable domain reads ETGVTQSPTHLIKTRGQQVTLRCSSQSGHNTVSWYQQALGQGPQFIFQYYREEENGRGNFPPRFSGLQFPNYSSELNVNALELDDSALYLCASSLRRGSISEQYFGPGTRLTVT.

The sample holds many counts of this clone. The V call is TRBV4-1, the J call TRBJ2-2; TRBD1 matches 9 bases. The CDR3 has 18 residues. Germline values: CDR1 MGHRA, CDR2 YSYEKL. The V segment lost 0 bases and the J segment 0 bases; nucleotides outside the gene matches: 5. CDR3 amino acids: CASSQDRDRAANTGELFF. In DNA form, the CDR3 reads TGCGCCAGCAGCCAAGACCGGGACAGGGCTGCGAACACCGGGGAGCTGTTTTTT.

This sequence joins TRBV11-2 and TRBJ1-5; D is unresolved. The CDR3 extends over 13 amino acids. Deletions cut 3 bases from V and 5 bases from J, with 8 bases between. Germline V gene data show CDR1 as SGHAT and CDR2 as FQNNGV. CDR3 coding DNA: TGTGCCAGCAGCTTTCTGAGGGATCAGCCCCAGCATTTT. Its translation: CASSFLRDQPQHF. The full variable domain, completed using reference TRBV11-2 and TRBJ1-5, is EAGVAQSPRYKIIEKRQSVAFWCNPISGHATLYWYQQILGQGPKLLIQFQNNGVVDDSQLPKDRFSAERLKGVDSTLKIQPAKLEDSAVYLCASSFLRDQPQHFGDGTRLSIL.

This clone was detected only a few times. The chain links TRBV5-1 to TRBJ1-2; 8 bases line up with TRBD1. This CDR3 is built from 14 residues. Trimming took 2 bases from V and 4 from J; bases not matched to a gene: 4. Germline V lookup: CDR1 SGHRS, CDR2 YFSETQ. The DNA for the CDR3 is TGCGCCAGCAGCTTAGCACAGGGGGGCTATGGCTACACCTTC. Its protein is CASSLAQGGYGYTF.

This clone came up once. The chain uses TRBV27 and TRBJ2-3; D may be TRBD2 (5 bases). With 8 bases removed from V and 2 bases from J, the gap between germline ends came to 11 bases. The CDR3 is made up of 13 amino acids. The germline V gene has CDR1 MNHEY and CDR2 SMNVEV (reference sequence). CDR3 loop: CASCQRLTDTQYF. The CDR3 DNA reads as TGTGCCAGCTGCCAGCGGCTCACAGATACGCAGTATTTT.

The chain carries TRBV5-1 and TRBJ2-7; 8 bases are a match to TRBD2. J was trimmed by 3 bases and V by 5 bases; bases with no gene match: 7. CDR1 and CDR2 (germline): SGHRS, YFSETQ. The CDR3 spans 14 residues. CDR3 sequence: CASRAGREDYEQYF. Written as DNA, the CDR3 is TGCGCCAGCAGGGCAGGGCGGGAGGACTACGAGCAGTACTTC. Full variable domain (remainder filled in from reference TRBV5-1 and TRBJ2-7): KAGVTQTPRYLIKTRGQQVTLSCSPISGHRSVSWYQQTPGQGLQFLFEYFSETQRNKGNFPGRFSGRQFSNSRSEMNVSTLELGDSALYLCASRAGREDYEQYFGPGTRLTVT.

The chain uses TRBV5-5 and TRBJ2-7; 7 bases agree with TRBD1. J was trimmed by 12 bases and V by 2 bases; bases with no gene match: 11. CDR3 size: 13 residues. CDR1 is SGHKS, CDR2 YYEKEE, per germline (reference sequence). Here the CDR3 reads CASSFGQGDPRYF. The CDR3 DNA is TGTGCCAGCAGCTTCGGTCAGGGGGACCCACGGTACTTC. Based on the CDR3 plus reference TRBV5-5 and TRBJ2-7, the full variable domain is DAGVTQSPTHLIKTRGQQVTLRCSPISGHKSVSWYQQVLGQGPQFIFQYYEKEERGRGNFPDRFSARQFPNYSSELNVNALLLGDSALYLCASSFGQGDPRYFGPGTRLTVT.

The chain couples TRBV13 to TRBJ1-1; D might be TRBD1 (5 bases). Trimming cost V 6 bases and J 5 bases, with 25 bases left between them. This CDR3 has 17 amino acids. CDR1 is PRHDT and CDR2 is FYEKMQ in the germline V gene (reference sequence). This CDR3 is CASRDGTRGMSFTEAFF. DNA of the CDR3: TGTGCCAGCAGGGATGGGACCCGGGGCATGTCTTTTACTGAAGCTTTCTTT.

V gene TRBV11-2 combines with J gene TRBJ2-2, with TRBD1 matching 10 bases. CDR3 length: 16 residues. The V and J ends lost 1 base and 6 bases, in that order; junction bases with no gene match: 5. Germline loops: CDR1 SGHAT, CDR2 FQNNGV. CDR3 sequence: CASSLGGQGISGELFF. DNA for the CDR3: TGTGCCAGCAGCTTAGGGGGACAGGGGATCTCCGGGGAGCTGTTTTTT. The variable domain in full, with the rest retrieved from reference TRBV11-2 and TRBJ2-2, is EAGVAQSPRYKIIEKRQSVAFWCNPISGHATLYWYQQILGQGPKLLIQFQNNGVVDDSQLPKDRFSAERLKGVDSTLKIQPAKLEDSAVYLCASSLGGQGISGELFFGEGSRLTVL.

The chain joins TRBV7-9 to TRBJ2-5, with TRBD1 identical over 9 bases. Trimming cost V 1 base and J 1 base; bases outside gene matches: 1. In germline, CDR1 is SEHNR, CDR2 FQNEAQ (reference sequence). The CDR3 totals 15 residues. CDR3 sequence: CASSLEGQGQETQYF. The DNA for the CDR3 is TGTGCCAGCAGCTTAGAGGGACAGGGCCAAGAGACCCAGTACTTC.

The gene calls are TRBV7-2 and TRBJ1-1, with 9 positions matching TRBD1. CDR3 length: 14 amino acids. Germline V CDR1 and CDR2: SGHTA, FQGNSA. Trimming removed 3 bases from V and 5 bases from J; junction bases left unmatched: 4. CDR3 residues: CASSFGQGITEAFF. As DNA, the CDR3 is TGTGCCAGCAGCTTCGGACAGGGGATAACTGAAGCTTTCTTT.

The chain has TRBV7-9 and TRBJ1-6, with D possibly TRBD1 on 6 matching bases. The V end was cut by 3 bases, the J end by 4 bases, with 10 bases between. There are 15 residues in the CDR3. Per germline, CDR1 SEHNR and CDR2 FQNEAQ (reference sequence). The CDR3 loop is CASSLSGVYNSPLHF. CDR3 bases: TGTGCCAGCAGCTTGTCAGGGGTTTATAATTCACCCCTCCACTTT.

The chain is built from TRBV19 and TRBJ1-1, with a possible D match to TRBD1 (5 bases). The germline gives CDR1 LNHDA, CDR2 SQIVND (reference sequence). The CDR3 length is 14 residues. V was shortened by 0 bases and J by 4 bases, with 9 bases between the two germline ends. CDR3 coding DNA: TGTGCCAGTAGTATAGATCAAGGGGCCACTGAAGCTTTCTTT. This translates into CASSIDQGATEAFF.

The chain carries TRBV7-8 and TRBJ2-7; D may be TRBD2 (7 bases). The CDR3 consists of 19 residues. Germline V gene data show CDR1 as SGHVS and CDR2 as FQNEAQ. V was shortened by 4 bases and J by 2 bases, with 27 bases between the two germline ends. The CDR3 sequence is CASSSMTPGRGRGAYEQYF. For the CDR3, the DNA is TGTGCCAGCAGCTCGATGACGCCCGGCAGGGGCCGGGGGGCCTACGAGCAGTACTTC.

The chain employs TRBV7-9 and TRBJ2-4; TRBD1 or TRBD2 may be the D gene (5 bases each). The CDR3 is 15 amino acids. The germline gives CDR1 SEHNR, CDR2 FQNEAQ (reference sequence). The V end lost 5 bases, the J end lost 0 bases, and 11 bases lay between the germline ends. CDR3 loop: CASSDRDLAKNIQYF. For the CDR3, the DNA is TGTGCCAGCAGCGACCGGGACCTAGCCAAAAACATTCAGTACTTC.

The rearrangement uses TRBV7-8 and TRBJ2-3, with TRBD2 matching over 7 bases. The CDR3 has 15 amino acids. The germline gives CDR1 SGHVS, CDR2 FQNEAQ. V lost 5 bases and J lost 3; bases outside the gene matches: 8. DNA of the CDR3: TGTGCCAGCAGCAAAAAAGGGAGGGGAACAGATACGCAGTATTTT. Its protein is CASSKKGRGTDTQYF.

The J gene is TRBJ2-1, the V gene TRBV9; D is undetermined. This CDR3 has 14 residues. The V gene's germline CDR1 is SGDLS and CDR2 YYNGEE. Between the trimmed V and J ends, which lost 6 bases and 1 base, there was a span of 11 bases. DNA for the CDR3: TGTGCCAGCAACCGTCCCGGGTCCTACAATGAGCAGTTCTTC. As protein: CASNRPGSYNEQFF.

The chain links TRBV5-1 to TRBJ1-4; D gene uncertain. There are 15 residues in the CDR3. Trimming stripped 0 bases from V and 7 bases from J, with 13 bases between. CDR1 is SGHRS, CDR2 YFSETQ, per germline. The CDR3 DNA reads TGCGCCAGCAGCTTGGCCGACTTGGAGGGTGAAAAACTGTTTTTT. This sequence encodes CASSLADLEGEKLFF. Complete variable domain (other parts from reference TRBV5-1 and TRBJ1-4): KAGVTQTPRYLIKTRGQQVTLSCSPISGHRSVSWYQQTPGQGLQFLFEYFSETQRNKGNFPGRFSGRQFSNSRSEMNVSTLELGDSALYLCASSLADLEGEKLFFGSGTQLSVL.

The V call is TRBV6-5, the J call TRBJ2-1, with D tentatively TRBD1 (5 bases). CDR1 and CDR2 from the germline V gene are MNHEY and SVGAGI. Trimming pared 8 bases from V and 3 bases from J, leaving 14 bases between. This CDR3 has 14 residues. The CDR3 here is CASGRQGLYNEQFF. The CDR3 DNA reads TGTGCCAGCGGTAGGCAGGGCCTCTACAATGAGCAGTTCTTC.

This chain joins TRBV7-2 and TRBJ2-6; 8 bases align to TRBD1. CDR1 SGHTA and CDR2 FQGNSA come from the germline V gene. V shed 5 bases and J 2 bases; nucleotides not matched to a gene: 8. This CDR3 spans 17 amino acids. The CDR3 protein is CASSVTQGAPGANVLTF. In DNA form, the CDR3 reads TGTGCCAGCAGCGTTACCCAGGGGGCCCCTGGGGCCAACGTCCTGACTTTC.

The chain employs TRBV6-1 and TRBJ2-1, with TRBD1 as a possible D gene (6 bases). The CDR3 totals 16 residues. Trimming shortened V by 0 bases and J by 2 bases, and 11 bases separated the two germline ends. Germline values: CDR1 MNHNS, CDR2 SASEGT. The CDR3 reads CASSEAYRDTYNEQFF. CDR3 bases: TGTGCCAGCAGTGAAGCTTACAGGGATACCTACAATGAGCAGTTCTTC.

V gene TRBV9 combines with J gene TRBJ1-4; D ambiguous. V shed 0 bases and J shed 8 bases, with 11 bases lying between them. Germline V lookup: CDR1 SGDLS, CDR2 YYNGEE. This CDR3 region has 14 residues. In DNA, the CDR3 is TGTGCCAGCAGCGTAGGGGATATTGGCGAAAAACTGTTTTTT. It specifies CASSVGDIGEKLFF. The full variable domain, its missing parts supplied by reference TRBV9 and TRBJ1-4, is DSGVTQTPKHLITATGQRVTLRCSPRSGDLSVYWYQQSLDQGLQFLIQYYNGEERAKGNILERFSAQQFPDLHSELNLSSLELGDSALYFCASSVGDIGEKLFFGSGTQLSVL.